Listed below are T cell receptor beta chains from one sample, sequenced in a study of blood T cell repertoires in COVID-19. Generated by immunoSEQ multiplex PCR, the TCRdb table keeps only in-frame clones and is missing some. The sample yields some 490,000 clones, around 85% seen once. Sequenced: PBMCs or T cells enriched from blood (not recorded which). The receptor set was obtained from a woman aged 55 to 70 who had recovered from COVID-19. Both conserved end residues are part of each CDR3. The order of the fields is CDR3 length, J gene, D gene, clone size, V gene, CDR3 DNA, CDR3 protein. The D gene is left open where the match is weak. Expanded clones get a size class; other rows say once, few or many, or leave the size out.

length: 15; J: TRBJ1-6; D: .; size: .; V: TRBV30; DNA: TGTGCCTGGAGTTCCCCAGGGCTTTGGAATTCACCCCTCCACTTT; CDR3: CAWSSPGLWNSPLHF
length: 14; J: TRBJ2-1; D: TRBD2; size: .; V: TRBV2; DNA: TGTGCCAGCAGTGAAAGGAGTAGCGGGGGTGAGCAGTTCTTC; CDR3: CASSERSSGGEQFF
length: 16; J: TRBJ2-5; D: TRBD2; size: .; V: TRBV14; DNA: TGTGCCAGCAGCCCAAGGTCTAGCGGGAGATTCGGGACCCAGTACTTC; CDR3: CASSPRSSGRFGTQYF
length: 16; J: TRBJ2-6; D: .; size: few; V: TRBV6-5; DNA: TGTGCCAGCAGTTACAGGGCGGGGGCAGTCTCCAACGTCCTGACTTTC; CDR3: CASSYRAGAVSNVLTF
length: 14; J: TRBJ1-3; D: .; size: once; V: TRBV6-5; DNA: TGTGCCAGCAGCGTGACTGACTCTGGAAACACCATATATTTT; CDR3: CASSVTDSGNTIYF
length: 14; J: TRBJ2-3; D: TRBD2; size: .; V: TRBV28; DNA: TGTGCCAGCAGTTTTCTACGGGGGGTTGATACGCAGTATTTT; CDR3: CASSFLRGVDTQYF
length: 14; J: TRBJ1-3; D: TRBD1; size: .; V: TRBV6-2/TRBV6-3; DNA: TGTGCCAGCAGTCTCTGGGACAGTGGAAACACCATATATTTT; CDR3: CASSLWDSGNTIYF
length: 12; J: TRBJ2-7; D: .; size: .; V: TRBV12-3/TRBV12-4; DNA: TGTGCCAGCAGCTGGGCGGGTGCGGTTCAGTACTTC; CDR3: CASSWAGAVQYF
length: 17; J: TRBJ2-3; D: TRBD2; size: few; V: TRBV27; DNA: TGTGCCAGCAGTTTCTTCCTACTAGCGGGGGTGCCAGATACGCAGTATTTT; CDR3: CASSFFLLAGVPDTQYF
length: 16; J: TRBJ2-2; D: TRBD2; size: .; V: TRBV10-1; DNA: TGCGCCAGCAGTGAGTCTGAAGCGGGGGACACCGGGGAGCTGTTTTTT; CDR3: CASSESEAGDTGELFF
length: 14; J: TRBJ1-3; D: .; size: .; V: TRBV6-5; DNA: TGTGCCAGCAGGGCCCCGGGACTGCGAAACACCATATATTTT; CDR3: CASRAPGLRNTIYF
length: 13; J: TRBJ2-1; D: .; size: .; V: TRBV5-4; DNA: TGTGCCAGCAGCTTGAATCAGCGTAATGAGCAGTTCTTC; CDR3: CASSLNQRNEQFF
length: 15; J: TRBJ1-2; D: TRBD1; size: .; V: TRBV5-5; DNA: TGTGCCAGCAGCTTTTGGGCAGGGGGTAACTTTGGCTACACCTTC; CDR3: CASSFWAGGNFGYTF
length: 15; J: TRBJ2-1; D: TRBD2; size: .; V: TRBV5-6; DNA: TGTGCCAGCAGCCCTCTGACTAGCGGGTACAATGAGCAGTTCTTC; CDR3: CASSPLTSGYNEQFF
length: 16; J: TRBJ2-2; D: .; size: .; V: TRBV7-7; DNA: TGTGCCAGCAGCCCCTCGTCGGGGGGCGCAGTCGGGGAGCTGTTTTTT; CDR3: CASSPSSGGAVGELFF
length: 16; J: TRBJ1-2; D: TRBD1; size: .; V: TRBV10-3; DNA: TGTGCCATCAGTAAAGCCTCGGACAGGGATACCTATGGCTACACCTTC; CDR3: CAISKASDRDTYGYTF
length: 13; J: TRBJ1-2; D: .; size: few; V: TRBV5-8; DNA: TGTGCCAGCAGCCTCGGACAGTACTATGGCTACACCTTC; CDR3: CASSLGQYYGYTF
length: 15; J: TRBJ1-2; D: .; size: .; V: TRBV19; DNA: TGTGCCAGTAGTATAGGGGCGGCGGGAGGCTATGGCTACACCTTC; CDR3: CASSIGAAGGYGYTF
length: 16; J: TRBJ1-4; D: .; size: .; V: TRBV5-6; DNA: TGTGCCAGCAGCTCCCGCCGGGGGGCTCTTAATGAAAAACTGTTTTTT; CDR3: CASSSRRGALNEKLFF
length: 14; J: TRBJ1-4; D: TRBD1; size: .; V: TRBV30; DNA: TGTGCCTGGAGTGCCGGGACAGGGAATGAAAAACTGTTTTTT; CDR3: CAWSAGTGNEKLFF
length: 17; J: TRBJ1-4; D: .; size: .; V: TRBV15; DNA: TGTGCCACCAGCAGAGAAGGAGCATCGCCCGGGAGTGAAAAACTGTTTTTT; CDR3: CATSREGASPGSEKLFF
length: 12; J: TRBJ1-3; D: .; size: .; V: TRBV19; DNA: TGTGCCAGTAGTATACAGAGAAACACCATATATTTT; CDR3: CASSIQRNTIYF
length: 14; J: TRBJ1-2; D: TRBD1; size: .; V: TRBV6-2/TRBV6-3; DNA: TGTGCCAGCAGTTCACTACAGGGGGCCGGTGGCTACACCTTC; CDR3: CASSSLQGAGGYTF
length: 16; J: TRBJ1-5; D: TRBD1; size: .; V: TRBV6-1; DNA: TGTGCCAGCAGTGAATGGGGACAGGGAAGCAATCAGCCCCAGCATTTT; CDR3: CASSEWGQGSNQPQHF
length: 12; J: TRBJ1-2; D: TRBD1; size: .; V: TRBV19; DNA: TGTGCCAGTAGTATTTGGGACAGAGGCTACACCTTC; CDR3: CASSIWDRGYTF
length: 15; J: TRBJ1-4; D: .; size: .; V: TRBV27; DNA: TGTGCCAGCAGTTTATACGGTTCAACTAATGAAAAACTGTTTTTT; CDR3: CASSLYGSTNEKLFF
length: 16; J: TRBJ1-5; D: .; size: .; V: TRBV4-1; DNA: TGCGCCAGCAGCCAAGATTGGGTTACAGGGAATCAGCCCCAGCATTTT; CDR3: CASSQDWVTGNQPQHF
length: 16; J: TRBJ1-1; D: .; size: .; V: TRBV6-5; DNA: TGTGCCAGCAGTTACGGAGAGGCCCGTTCTGACACTGAAGCTTTCTTT; CDR3: CASSYGEARSDTEAFF
length: 15; J: TRBJ2-7; D: TRBD1; size: .; V: TRBV2; DNA: TGTGCCAGCAGACCGGGGACAGGGAGGGGGTACGAGCAGTACTTC; CDR3: CASRPGTGRGYEQYF
length: 14; J: TRBJ1-5; D: TRBD1; size: .; V: TRBV30; DNA: TGTGCCTGGAGTAAGGGACAGATATATCAGCCCCAGCATTTT; CDR3: CAWSKGQIYQPQHF
length: 18; J: TRBJ1-5; D: .; size: .; V: TRBV19; DNA: TGTGCCAGTAGTATGGACTGGGATAAGCCTCCGACGGGTCAGCCCCAGCATTTT; CDR3: CASSMDWDKPPTGQPQHF
length: 14; J: TRBJ1-3; D: TRBD1; size: few; V: TRBV5-1; DNA: TGCGCCAGCAGCTCGACAGGGTTTGGAAACACCATATATTTT; CDR3: CASSSTGFGNTIYF
length: 13; J: TRBJ1-2; D: TRBD1; size: .; V: TRBV5-1; DNA: TGCGCCAGCGGGGAGGGACAGGGGTCGCCGTACACCTTC; CDR3: CASGEGQGSPYTF
length: 14; J: TRBJ1-5; D: TRBD1; size: .; V: TRBV5-1; DNA: TGCGCCAGCAGCTTGGGAGGGGGCGGTCAGCCCCAGCATTTT; CDR3: CASSLGGGGQPQHF
length: 15; J: TRBJ2-3; D: TRBD2; size: .; V: TRBV6-5; DNA: TGTGCCAGCAGCCCAGCGGGGGGTTCCACAGATACGCAGTATTTT; CDR3: CASSPAGGSTDTQYF
length: 16; J: TRBJ2-2; D: TRBD1; size: .; V: TRBV3-1/TRBV3-2; DNA: TGTGCCAGCAGCCTTGGGACAGGTTCGAACACCGGGGAGCTGTTTTTT; CDR3: CASSLGTGSNTGELFF
length: 13; J: TRBJ2-3; D: .; size: .; V: TRBV24-1; DNA: TGTGCCTCCATGGACGGGGTCACAGATACGCAGTATTTT; CDR3: CASMDGVTDTQYF
length: 15; J: TRBJ1-6; D: TRBD1; size: .; V: TRBV7-9; DNA: TGTGCCAGCAGCCTCGGGACAGGGTATAATTCACCCCTCCACTTT; CDR3: CASSLGTGYNSPLHF
length: 15; J: TRBJ2-3; D: TRBD2; size: .; V: TRBV10-1; DNA: TGCGCCAGCAGCTCTAGCGGGGTGGCCACAGATACGCAGTATTTT; CDR3: CASSSSGVATDTQYF
length: 15; J: TRBJ2-3; D: TRBD2; size: .; V: TRBV4-2; DNA: TGTGCCAGCAGCCAAGGACGGGGGGGCACAGATACGCAGTATTTT; CDR3: CASSQGRGGTDTQYF
length: 15; J: TRBJ1-5; D: .; size: once; V: TRBV4-1; DNA: TGCGCCAGCAGCCAAGATAGAGGGTTCAATCAGCCCCAGCATTTT; CDR3: CASSQDRGFNQPQHF
length: 16; J: TRBJ2-6; D: .; size: .; V: TRBV18; DNA: TGTGCCAGCTCACCGGGGGGTCTGGATGGGGCCAACGTCCTGACTTTC; CDR3: CASSPGGLDGANVLTF
length: 13; J: TRBJ1-1; D: TRBD1; size: .; V: TRBV6-5; DNA: TGTGCCAGCAGTCGGACAGGGGGCACTGAAGCTTTCTTT; CDR3: CASSRTGGTEAFF
length: 10; J: TRBJ2-7; D: .; size: once; V: TRBV2; DNA: TGTGCCAGCAGGGGGGCTACGAGCAGATTC; CDR3: CASRGATSRF
length: 16; J: TRBJ1-6; D: TRBD1; size: .; V: TRBV6-5; DNA: TGTGCCAGCAGTTACTCCGACAGGGGGCGTAATTCACCCCTCCACTTT; CDR3: CASSYSDRGRNSPLHF
length: 11; J: TRBJ1-2; D: .; size: .; V: TRBV28; DNA: TGTGCCAGCCTCGGGGGAGGTGGCTACACCTTC; CDR3: CASLGGGGYTF
length: 16; J: TRBJ1-4; D: .; size: .; V: TRBV7-9; DNA: TGTGCCAGCAGCTCGGGCGGGGGGGCCCTATATGAAAAACTGTTTTTT; CDR3: CASSSGGGALYEKLFF
length: 15; J: TRBJ2-1; D: TRBD1; size: .; V: TRBV2; DNA: TGTGCCAGCAGATCGACAGGGGGCTATAACAATGAGCAGTTCTTC; CDR3: CASRSTGGYNNEQFF
length: 15; J: TRBJ1-2; D: .; size: .; V: TRBV5-1; DNA: TGCGCCAGCAGGAAATCAGAGGACCCTCAGGGAGGCTACACCTTC; CDR3: CASRKSEDPQGGYTF
length: 18; J: TRBJ1-3; D: TRBD1; size: .; V: TRBV5-1; DNA: TGCGCCAGCAGCTTGGGGACAGGGCACCTGAGCTCTGGAAACACCATATATTTT; CDR3: CASSLGTGHLSSGNTIYF
length: 16; J: TRBJ2-7; D: TRBD2; size: .; V: TRBV5-1; DNA: TGCGCCAGCAGCTTGATTGTGACTAGCGGTTCCTACGAGCAGTACTTC; CDR3: CASSLIVTSGSYEQYF
length: 16; J: TRBJ1-3; D: .; size: .; V: TRBV18; DNA: TGTGCCAGCTCGCCTCAACCGCAGGGTCCTGGAAACACCATATATTTT; CDR3: CASSPQPQGPGNTIYF
length: 13; J: TRBJ2-3; D: TRBD2; size: .; V: TRBV28; DNA: TGTGCCAGCTCTAGCGGGGGGTCCGGGACGCAGTATTTT; CDR3: CASSSGGSGTQYF
length: 13; J: TRBJ1-5; D: .; size: .; V: TRBV4-2; DNA: TGTGCCAGCAGCCAAGAGTCGGGGGGACCTGAGCATTTT; CDR3: CASSQESGGPEHF
length: 12; J: TRBJ2-1; D: .; size: .; V: TRBV5-8; DNA: TGTGCCAGCAGCTCTACAGGCAATGAGCAGTTCTTC; CDR3: CASSSTGNEQFF
length: 11; J: TRBJ2-7; D: .; size: .; V: TRBV7-9; DNA: TGTGCCAGCAGCTTAGACTCCGAGCAGTACTTC; CDR3: CASSLDSEQYF